This T cell receptor beta chain was captured by sequencing in a study of blood T cell repertoires in COVID-19. The ends were cut back, 7 bases at V and 3 bases at J, with 7 bases in the middle. This CDR3 spans 12 amino acids. CDR1 SNHLY and CDR2 FYNNEI come from the germline V gene. Original methodology: Quantification of nucleated cells was approximated via reference gene primer amplification. Measured with immunoSEQ multiplex PCR; TCRdb has only the in-frame clones, and not every one. V and J calls and clone size are given by that table; D and trimming were obtained from the DNA. The sample lists some 390,000 clones, roughly 86% occurring once. Researchers sorted participants into cohorts using their self-reported clinical history.

The TCR was taken from a woman aged 25-40 years who had recovered from COVID-19. Sequenced: PBMCs or T cells enriched from blood (not recorded which). The V call is TRBV2, the J call TRBJ1-5; no reliable D call. The CDR3 nucleotides are TGTGCCAGCACTTCCGTCAATCAGCCCCAGCATTTT. It specifies CASTSVNQPQHF.